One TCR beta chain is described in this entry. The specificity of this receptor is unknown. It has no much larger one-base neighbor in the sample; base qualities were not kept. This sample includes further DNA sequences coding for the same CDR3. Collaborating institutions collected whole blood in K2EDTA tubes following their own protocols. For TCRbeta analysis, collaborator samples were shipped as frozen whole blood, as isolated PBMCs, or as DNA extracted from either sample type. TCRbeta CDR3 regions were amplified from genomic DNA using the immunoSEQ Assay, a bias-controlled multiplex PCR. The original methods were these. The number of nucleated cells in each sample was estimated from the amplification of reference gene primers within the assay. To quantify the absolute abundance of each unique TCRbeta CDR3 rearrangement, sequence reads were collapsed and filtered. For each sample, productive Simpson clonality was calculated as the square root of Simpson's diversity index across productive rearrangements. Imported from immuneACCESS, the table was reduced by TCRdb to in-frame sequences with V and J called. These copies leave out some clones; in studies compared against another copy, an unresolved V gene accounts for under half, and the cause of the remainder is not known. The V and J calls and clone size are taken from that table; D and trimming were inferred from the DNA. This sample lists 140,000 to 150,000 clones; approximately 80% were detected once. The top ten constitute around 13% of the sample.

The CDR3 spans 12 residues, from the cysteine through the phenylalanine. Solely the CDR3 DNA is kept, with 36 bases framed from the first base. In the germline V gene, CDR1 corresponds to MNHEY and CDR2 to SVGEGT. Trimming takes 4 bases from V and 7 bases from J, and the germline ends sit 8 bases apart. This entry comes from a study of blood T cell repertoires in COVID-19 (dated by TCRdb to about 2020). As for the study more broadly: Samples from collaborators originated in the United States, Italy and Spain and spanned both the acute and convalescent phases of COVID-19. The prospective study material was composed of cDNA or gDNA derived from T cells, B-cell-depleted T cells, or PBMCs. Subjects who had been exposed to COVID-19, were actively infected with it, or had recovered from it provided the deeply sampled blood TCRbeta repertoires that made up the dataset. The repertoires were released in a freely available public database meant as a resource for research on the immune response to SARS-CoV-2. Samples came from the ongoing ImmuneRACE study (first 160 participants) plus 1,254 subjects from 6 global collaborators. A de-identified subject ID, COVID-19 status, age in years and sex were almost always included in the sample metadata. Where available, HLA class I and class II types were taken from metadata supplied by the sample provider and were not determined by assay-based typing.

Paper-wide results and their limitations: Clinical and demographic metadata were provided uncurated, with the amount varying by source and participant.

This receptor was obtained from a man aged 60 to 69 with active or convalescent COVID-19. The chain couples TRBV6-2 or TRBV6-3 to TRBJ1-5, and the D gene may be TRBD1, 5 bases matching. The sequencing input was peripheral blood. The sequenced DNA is TGTGCCAGCAGTTTCGGGGGACAGCCCCAGCATTTT. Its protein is CASSFGGQPQHF.